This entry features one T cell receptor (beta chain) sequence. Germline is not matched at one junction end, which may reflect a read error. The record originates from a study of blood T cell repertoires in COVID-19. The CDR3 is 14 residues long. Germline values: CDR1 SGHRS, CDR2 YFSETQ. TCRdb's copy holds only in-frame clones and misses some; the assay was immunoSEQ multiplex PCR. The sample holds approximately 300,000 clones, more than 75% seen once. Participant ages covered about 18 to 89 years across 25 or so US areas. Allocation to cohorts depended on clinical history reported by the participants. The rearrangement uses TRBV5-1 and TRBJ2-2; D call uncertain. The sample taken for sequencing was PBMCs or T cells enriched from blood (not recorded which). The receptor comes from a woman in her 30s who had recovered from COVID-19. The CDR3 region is CASRLAQNTGELFF. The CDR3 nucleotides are TGCGCCAGCAGATTGGCACAGAACACCGGGGAGCTGTTTTTT.